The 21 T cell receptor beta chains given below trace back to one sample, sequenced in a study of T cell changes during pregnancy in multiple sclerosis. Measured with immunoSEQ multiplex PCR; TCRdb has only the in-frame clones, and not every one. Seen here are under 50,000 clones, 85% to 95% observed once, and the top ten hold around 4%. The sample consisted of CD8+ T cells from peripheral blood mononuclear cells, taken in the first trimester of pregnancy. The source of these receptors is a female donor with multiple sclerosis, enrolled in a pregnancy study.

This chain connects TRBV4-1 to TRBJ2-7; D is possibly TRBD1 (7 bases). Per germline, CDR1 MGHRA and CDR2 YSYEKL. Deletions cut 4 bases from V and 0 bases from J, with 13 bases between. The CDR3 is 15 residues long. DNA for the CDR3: TGCGCCAGCAGCCCCGGAGGGGGCGCCTCCTACGAGCAGTACTTC. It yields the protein CASSPGGGASYEQYF.

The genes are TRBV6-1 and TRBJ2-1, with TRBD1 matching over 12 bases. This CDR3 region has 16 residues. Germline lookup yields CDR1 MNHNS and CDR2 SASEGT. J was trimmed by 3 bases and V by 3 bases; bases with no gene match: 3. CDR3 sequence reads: CASSEGTGGGYNEQFF. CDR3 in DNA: TGTGCCAGCAGTGAGGGGACAGGGGGCGGCTACAATGAGCAGTTCTTC.

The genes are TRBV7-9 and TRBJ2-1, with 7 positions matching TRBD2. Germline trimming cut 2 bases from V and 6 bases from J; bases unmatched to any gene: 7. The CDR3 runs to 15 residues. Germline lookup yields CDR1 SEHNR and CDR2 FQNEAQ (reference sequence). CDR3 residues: CASSLSPRTSNEQFF. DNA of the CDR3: TGTGCCAGCAGCTTAAGTCCCAGGACTAGCAATGAGCAGTTCTTC.

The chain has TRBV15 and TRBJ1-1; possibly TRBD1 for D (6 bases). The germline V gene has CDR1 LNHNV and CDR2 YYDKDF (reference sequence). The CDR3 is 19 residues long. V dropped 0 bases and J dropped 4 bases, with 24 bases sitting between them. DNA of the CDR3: TGTGCCACCAGCAGAGATAGAAAACCATTACAGGGATGGGGCACTGAAGCTTTCTTT. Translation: CATSRDRKPLQGWGTEAFF.

DNA of the CDR3: TGTGCCAGCAGTCAGGTAGGCGGGGGGAGCTACAATGAGCAGTTCTTC. It is translated as CASSQVGGGSYNEQFF. The rearrangement joins TRBV7-2 to TRBJ2-1, with 8 nucleotides matching TRBD2. The CDR3 is 16 amino acids. The V segment lost 6 bases and the J segment 3 bases; nucleotides outside the gene matches: 10. Germline V lookup: CDR1 SGHTA, CDR2 FQGNSA.

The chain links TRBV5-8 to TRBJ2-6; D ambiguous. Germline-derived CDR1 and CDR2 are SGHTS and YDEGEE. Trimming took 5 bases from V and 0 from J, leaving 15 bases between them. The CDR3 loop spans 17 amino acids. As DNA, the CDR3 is TGTGCCAGCAGATCCTCCGCGAGGTACTCTGGGGCCAACGTCCTGACTTTC. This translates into CASRSSARYSGANVLTF.

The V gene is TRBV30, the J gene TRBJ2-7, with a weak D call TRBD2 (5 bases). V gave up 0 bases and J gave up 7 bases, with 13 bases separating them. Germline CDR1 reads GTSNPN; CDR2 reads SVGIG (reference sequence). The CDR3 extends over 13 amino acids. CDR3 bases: TGTGCCTGGAGTGTGGGCCGGGGTGGAGAGCAGTACTTC. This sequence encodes CAWSVGRGGEQYF.

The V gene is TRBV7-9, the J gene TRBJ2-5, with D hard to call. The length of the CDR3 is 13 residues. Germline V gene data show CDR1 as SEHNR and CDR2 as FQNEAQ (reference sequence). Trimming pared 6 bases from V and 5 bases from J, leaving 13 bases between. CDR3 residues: CASRHPGEETQYF. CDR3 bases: TGTGCCAGCAGGCACCCCGGTGAGGAGACCCAGTACTTC.

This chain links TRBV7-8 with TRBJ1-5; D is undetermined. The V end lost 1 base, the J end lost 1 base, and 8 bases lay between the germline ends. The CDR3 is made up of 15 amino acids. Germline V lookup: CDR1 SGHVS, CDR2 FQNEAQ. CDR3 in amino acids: CASSLGGPSNQPQHF. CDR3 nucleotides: TGTGCCAGCAGCTTAGGAGGGCCCAGCAATCAGCCCCAGCATTTT.

CDR3 sequence: CASSLNRLGGEQFF. The CDR3 DNA reads as TGTGCCAGCAGCCTGAACCGACTAGGTGGTGAGCAGTTCTTC. The chain joins TRBV6-6 to TRBJ2-1; a weak D match, TRBD2 (6 bases). V lost 6 bases to trimming and J lost 9 bases, with 18 bases between them. CDR3 length: 14 residues. From germline, CDR1 is MNHNY and CDR2 SVGAGI (reference sequence).

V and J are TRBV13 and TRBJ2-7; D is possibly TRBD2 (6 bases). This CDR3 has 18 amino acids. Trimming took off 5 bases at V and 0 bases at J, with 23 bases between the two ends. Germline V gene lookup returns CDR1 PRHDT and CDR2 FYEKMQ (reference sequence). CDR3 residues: CASSPPRLGGRYSYEQYF. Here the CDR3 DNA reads TGTGCCAGCAGCCCTCCCCGTTTGGGTGGGAGGTACTCCTACGAGCAGTACTTC.

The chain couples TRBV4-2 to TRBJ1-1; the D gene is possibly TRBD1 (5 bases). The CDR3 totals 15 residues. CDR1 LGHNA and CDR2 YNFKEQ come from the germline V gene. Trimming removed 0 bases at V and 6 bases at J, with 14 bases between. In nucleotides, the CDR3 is TGTGCCAGCAGCCAAGAGGACACCTTAAGAGCTGAAGCTTTCTTT. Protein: CASSQEDTLRAEAFF.

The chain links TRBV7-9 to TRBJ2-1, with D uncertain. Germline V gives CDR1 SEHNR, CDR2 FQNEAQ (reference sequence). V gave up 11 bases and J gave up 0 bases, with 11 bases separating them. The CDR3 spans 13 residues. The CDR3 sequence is CAGDSSSYNEQFF. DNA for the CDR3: TGTGCCGGCGACTCGTCCTCCTACAATGAGCAGTTCTTC.

DNA of the CDR3: TGTGCCAGCAGCTTAGCATCGGGGTTAGAGACCCAGTACTTC. Amino acids: CASSLASGLETQYF. The V call is TRBV11-1, the J call TRBJ2-5, with D maybe TRBD2 (5 bases). Germline V gives CDR1 SGHAT, CDR2 FQDESV (reference sequence). CDR3 length: 14 residues. Trimming stripped 0 bases from V and 4 bases from J, with 9 bases between.

The CDR3 DNA follows: TGTGCCAGCAGTTTGGAGGCCGGCTACGAGCAGTACTTC. Translation gives CASSLEAGYEQYF. This chain links TRBV27 with TRBJ2-7; the D gene is possibly TRBD2 (5 bases). CDR3 length equals 13 residues. V lost 3 bases and J lost 3, with 9 bases in between. Per germline, CDR1 MNHEY and CDR2 SMNVEV (reference sequence).

The CDR3 sequence: CATREDTYEQYF. DNA for the CDR3: TGTGCCACCCGGGAGGATACCTACGAGCAGTACTTC. The gene calls are TRBV15 and TRBJ2-7, with 7 bases identical to TRBD2. V lost 8 bases and J lost 2; bases outside the gene matches: 3. Germline CDR1 and CDR2: LNHNV and YYDKDF (reference sequence). This CDR3 spans 12 amino acids.

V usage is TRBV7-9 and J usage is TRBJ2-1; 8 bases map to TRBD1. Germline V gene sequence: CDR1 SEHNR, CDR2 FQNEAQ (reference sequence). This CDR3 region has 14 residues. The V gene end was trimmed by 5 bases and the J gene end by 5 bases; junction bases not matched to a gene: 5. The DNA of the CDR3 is TGTGCCAGCAGCGTGACAGGGGCCGACAATGAGCAGTTCTTC. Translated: CASSVTGADNEQFF.

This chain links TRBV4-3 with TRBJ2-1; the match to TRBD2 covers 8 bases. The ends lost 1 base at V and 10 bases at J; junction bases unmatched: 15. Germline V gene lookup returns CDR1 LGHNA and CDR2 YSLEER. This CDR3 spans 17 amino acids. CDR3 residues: CASSQGVGGGRPREQFF. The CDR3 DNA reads TGCGCCAGCAGCCAAGGAGTTGGCGGGGGGCGCCCCAGGGAGCAGTTCTTC.

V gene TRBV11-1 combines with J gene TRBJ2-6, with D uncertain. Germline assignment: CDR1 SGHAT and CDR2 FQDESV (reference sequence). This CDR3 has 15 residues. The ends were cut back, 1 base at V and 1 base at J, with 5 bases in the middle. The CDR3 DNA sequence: TGTGCCAGCAGCTTAGTAGTGTCTGGGGCCAACGTCCTGACTTTC. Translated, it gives CASSLVVSGANVLTF.

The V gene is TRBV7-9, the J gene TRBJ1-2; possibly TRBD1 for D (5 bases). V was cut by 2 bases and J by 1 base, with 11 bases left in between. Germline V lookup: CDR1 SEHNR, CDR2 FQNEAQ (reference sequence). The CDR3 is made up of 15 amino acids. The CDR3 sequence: CASSLPGGFNYGYTF. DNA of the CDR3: TGTGCCAGCAGCTTACCGGGGGGATTTAACTATGGCTACACCTTC.

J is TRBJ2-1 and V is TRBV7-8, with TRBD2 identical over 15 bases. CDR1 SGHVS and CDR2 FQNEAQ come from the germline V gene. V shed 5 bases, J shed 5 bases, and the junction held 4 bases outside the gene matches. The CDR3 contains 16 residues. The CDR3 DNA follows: TGTGCCAGCAGCGGACTAGCGGGAGGGAGTAACAATGAGCAGTTCTTC. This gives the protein CASSGLAGGSNNEQFF.